The rows below give T cell receptor beta chains drawn from one sample of a study of blood T cell repertoires in COVID-19. The data were produced by immunoSEQ multiplex PCR, yet TCRdb's version contains in-frame clones alone and is incomplete. The sample has about 260,000 clones, around 90% seen once. The sequencing input was peripheral blood. The receptors shown here come from a woman in her 50s who had recovered from COVID-19. CDR3s include the opening cysteine and the closing phenylalanine or tryptophan. D genes are given only for firm matches. Expanded clones are given a class, and other clones once, few, many or no size at all.

clone_size cdr3_length j_call d_call v_call cdr3_aa cdr3_nt
NA 17 TRBJ2-2 TRBD2 TRBV5-5 CASSLFLSGSTTGELFF TGTGCCAGCAGCTTGTTTTTAAGCGGGAGTACGACCGGGGAGCTGTTTTTT
NA 14 TRBJ1-1 NA TRBV11-2 CASSLDAQNTEAFF TGTGCCAGCAGCTTAGACGCACAGAACACTGAAGCTTTCTTT
NA 17 TRBJ2-2 NA TRBV5-5 CASSDLLDRRVGGELFF TGTGCCAGCAGCGACCTTTTGGACAGGAGGGTCGGCGGGGAGCTGTTTTTT
NA 15 TRBJ1-1 NA TRBV7-9 CASSLGLGGLAEAFF TGTGCCAGCAGCCTAGGTCTGGGGGGGTTGGCTGAAGCTTTCTTT
NA 15 TRBJ1-2 NA TRBV7-9 CASSLSSQGLQSYTF TGTGCCAGCAGCTTATCCTCCCAGGGGCTTCAGAGCTACACCTTC
NA 13 TRBJ1-5 TRBD1 TRBV6-6 CASSGQSNQPQHF TGTGCCAGTTCGGGACAGAGCAATCAGCCCCAGCATTTT
NA 15 TRBJ2-1 NA TRBV5-1 CASSLTVFSYNEQFF TGCGCCAGCAGCTTAACGGTTTTCTCCTACAATGAGCAGTTCTTC
few 15 TRBJ2-2 TRBD1 TRBV7-3 CASILREGAGGELFF TGTGCCAGCATCCTCCGCGAGGGGGCAGGCGGGGAGCTGTTTTTT
NA 12 TRBJ1-5 TRBD1 TRBV30 CAYKQGNQPQHF TGTGCCTATAAACAGGGGAATCAGCCCCAGCATTTT
few 14 TRBJ1-2 TRBD1 TRBV7-2 CASSYDRDGYGYTF TGTGCCAGCAGCTACGACAGGGATGGCTATGGCTACACCTTC
NA 15 TRBJ1-2 NA TRBV19 CASSPRRGANYGYTF TGTGCCAGTAGCCCCCGGCGGGGGGCAAACTATGGCTACACCTTC
NA 14 TRBJ2-1 NA TRBV5-1 CASSQVDLYNEQFF TGCGCCAGCAGTCAGGTCGACCTATACAATGAGCAGTTCTTC
NA 16 TRBJ1-6 NA TRBV11-2 CASSLGTVATGAPLHF TGTGCCAGCAGCTTAGGGACAGTGGCAACCGGGGCACCCCTCCACTTT
NA 15 TRBJ1-4 TRBD1 TRBV7-6 CASSSGQGLDEKLFF TGTGCCAGCAGCTCGGGACAGGGATTGGATGAAAAACTGTTTTTT
NA 19 TRBJ2-1 TRBD2 TRBV6-4 CASSDKASGGSTPYNEQFF TGTGCCAGCAGTGACAAGGCTAGCGGGGGGTCGACCCCCTACAATGAGCAGTTCTTC
NA 16 TRBJ1-5 NA TRBV9 CASPLSPGVSNQPQHF TGTGCCAGCCCCCTCTCGCCGGGGGTGAGCAATCAGCCCCAGCATTTT
NA 14 TRBJ2-1 TRBD2 TRBV18 CASSPADSGRAAFF TGTGCCAGCTCACCGGCTGATAGCGGGAGGGCCGCGTTCTTC
NA 15 TRBJ2-7 TRBD2 TRBV6-6 CASSVSGAYSYEQYF TGTGCCAGCAGCGTTAGCGGGGCGTACTCCTACGAGCAGTACTTC
NA 14 TRBJ1-1 TRBD1 TRBV10-3 CAIRPGQKNTEAFF TGTGCCATCAGGCCGGGACAGAAGAACACTGAAGCTTTCTTT
NA 15 TRBJ1-1 TRBD1 TRBV9 CASSNPGQQNTEAFF TGTGCCAGCAGCAACCCGGGACAGCAAAACACTGAAGCTTTCTTT